This T cell receptor beta chain was sequenced for a study of shared clonotypes between healthy human individuals. Genomic DNA belonging to each subset was distributed in equal measure over several immunoSEQ plates. Each sorted subset replicate got 200 ng genomic DNA, about 33,000 genomes. Assay: immunoSEQ multiplex PCR; the TCRdb copy retains only in-frame clones and omits some. The data contain hundreds of thousands of clones, around three quarters of them singletons. CDR1 and CDR2 (germline): MDHEN, SYDVKM. The CDR3 sequence is 14 residues long. The ends lost 2 bases at V and 6 bases at J; junction bases unmatched: 4.

Sequencing was done on a sample of memory CD4+ T cells sorted from blood. The sample's subset: CD45RA-negative fraction. The chain joins TRBV28 to TRBJ2-7; 10 positions match TRBD2. The sequence was obtained from a woman in her 30s in good health. CDR3 nucleotide sequence: TGTGCCAGCAGTTTAGTAGCGGGAGGTACCGAGCAGTACTTC. It encodes CASSLVAGGTEQYF.